These 29 T cell receptor beta chains were all obtained from the same sample, sequenced in a study of shared clonotypes between healthy human individuals. Profiling relied on immunoSEQ multiplex PCR, and the TCRdb table lists in-frame clones only, not all of them. The repertoire holds about 2.4 million clones, with 90% to 95% as singletons. The sequencing sample was made of naive CD4+ T cells from PBMCs. Subset here: CD45RA+ positively selected. Source of these receptors: a man between 18 and 35 years old in good health. Some clones in this sample may be carry-over from other donors' samples.

On this clone: Other DNA sequences in the same sample also yield this CDR3. The gene calls are TRBV28 and TRBJ2-7, with D perhaps TRBD2 (5 bases). The V gene lost 2 bases and the J gene lost 7 bases, with 9 bases spanning the gap. This CDR3 is built from 12 residues. The germline CDR1 and CDR2 sequences are MDHEN and SYDVKM. The chain's CDR3 is CASSLVGGEQYF. In nucleotides, the CDR3 is TGTGCCAGCAGTTTAGTCGGCGGGGAGCAGTACTTC.

The V gene is TRBV21-1, the J gene TRBJ2-3. TRBV21-1 is designated a pseudogene. The CDR3 is 18 residues long. The CDR3 protein is CASSKGVAALQGTDTQYF. The CDR3 nucleotides are TGTGCCAGCAGCAAAGGAGTGGCGGCCCTCCAAGGGACAGATACGCAGTATTTT.

This clone turned up a few times. This rearrangement joins TRBV19 to TRBJ1-1, with 9 bases identical to TRBD1. Per germline, CDR1 LNHDA and CDR2 SQIVND (reference sequence). J lost 3 bases, V lost 6 bases, and 5 bases had no gene match. This CDR3 has 14 residues. This CDR3 is CASSPGTGYTEAFF. The CDR3 DNA sequence: TGTGCCAGTAGCCCCGGGACAGGGTACACTGAAGCTTTCTTT.

This sequence joins TRBV6-5 and TRBJ2-3; D may be TRBD2 (5 bases). V lost 5 bases, J lost 4 bases, and 13 bases lay in between. The CDR3 spans 14 residues. From germline, CDR1 is MNHEY and CDR2 SVGAGI. This CDR3 reads CASSHRGTSDTQYF. The CDR3 DNA is TGTGCCAGCAGTCACCGGGGTACTTCAGATACGCAGTATTTT.

This clone was picked up a small number of times. The chain recombines TRBV7-3 with TRBJ1-1; D is perhaps TRBD1 (5 bases). V lost 5 bases to trimming and J lost 4 bases, with 11 bases between them. This CDR3 comprises 13 residues. Germline V gene lookup returns CDR1 SGHTA and CDR2 FQGTGA. The CDR3 loop reads CASSQGRVTEAFF. The CDR3 nucleotides read TGTGCCAGCAGCCAGGGAAGGGTCACTGAAGCTTTCTTT.

The chain joins TRBV15 to TRBJ2-4, with D uncertain. CDR3 length equals 14 residues. CDR1 and CDR2 from the germline V gene are LNHNV and YYDKDF (reference sequence). V lost 0 bases and J lost 8, with 11 bases in between. CDR3 in amino acids: CATSRDSSGHIQYF. The CDR3 DNA reads TGTGCCACCAGCAGAGATAGTTCCGGTCACATTCAGTACTTC.

This chain links TRBV28 with TRBJ2-7; no clear D. Germline CDR1 reads MDHEN; CDR2 reads SYDVKM. The CDR3 extends over 13 amino acids. V was cut by 8 bases and J by 3 bases, with 14 bases left in between. The CDR3 sequence is CASLTARNYEQYF. The CDR3 DNA reads as TGTGCCAGCCTTACGGCCCGAAACTACGAGCAGTACTTC. The whole variable domain, filled in from reference TRBV28 and TRBJ2-7, reads DVKVTQSSRYLVKRTGEKVFLECVQDMDHENMFWYRQDPGLGLRLIYFSYDVKMKEKGDIPEGYSVSREKKERFSLILESASTNQTSMYLCASLTARNYEQYFGPGTRLTVT.

A note on this clone: The sample holds other DNA sequences that translate to the same CDR3. The J gene is TRBJ2-1, the V gene TRBV28, with TRBD1 identical over 7 bases. From germline, CDR1 is MDHEN and CDR2 SYDVKM. The CDR3 is made up of 14 amino acids. After removal of 6 bases from V and 4 bases from J, the junction contained 6 bases not matched to a gene. The CDR3 region is CASSPGTDYNEQFF. CDR3 nucleotide sequence: TGTGCCAGCAGCCCGGGGACAGATTACAATGAGCAGTTCTTC.

This chain joins TRBV4-2 and TRBJ1-5, with a weak D call TRBD1 (5 bases). V was clipped by 2 bases and J by 1 base, with 12 bases between them. The CDR3 has 16 amino acids. Germline V gives CDR1 LGHNA, CDR2 YNFKEQ. Written as DNA, the CDR3 is TGTGCCAGCAGCCAATCGGGGGGGGGAAGCAATCAGCCCCAGCATTTT. Its translation is CASSQSGGGSNQPQHF.

The genes are TRBV5-6 and TRBJ1-6, with unresolved D. Deletions cut 5 bases from V and 7 bases from J, with 10 bases between. Germline CDR1 is SGHDT and CDR2 is YYEEEE. The CDR3 loop spans 13 amino acids. In DNA form, the CDR3 reads TGTGCCAGCAGTAGACGGTGGAATTCACCCCTCCACTTT. Translation gives CASSRRWNSPLHF.

The chain is built from TRBV5-1 and TRBJ2-7, with 11 bases identical to TRBD2. The V gene's germline CDR1 is SGHRS and CDR2 YFSETQ. This CDR3 spans 15 amino acids. With V trimmed by 4 bases and J by 7 bases, 10 bases remained unmatched. Written as DNA, the CDR3 is TGCGCCAGCAGCGAAGGGACTAGCGGACGGGGGGAGCAGTACTTC. Protein: CASSEGTSGRGEQYF.

This chain uses TRBV28 with TRBJ1-5, with unresolved D. Deletions cut 5 bases from V and 4 bases from J, with 18 bases between. Germline CDR1 and CDR2: MDHEN and SYDVKM. This CDR3 has 16 amino acids. For the CDR3, the DNA is TGTGCCAGCAGTCCACGGGGAGCCGATAGGAATCAGCCCCAGCATTTT. It specifies CASSPRGADRNQPQHF. Full variable domain (remainder filled in from reference TRBV28 and TRBJ1-5): DVKVTQSSRYLVKRTGEKVFLECVQDMDHENMFWYRQDPGLGLRLIYFSYDVKMKEKGDIPEGYSVSREKKERFSLILESASTNQTSMYLCASSPRGADRNQPQHFGDGTRLSIL.

The genes are TRBV28 and TRBJ2-7, with TRBD1 matching 10 bases. This CDR3 has 15 residues. The trim removed 5 bases at V and 11 bases at J, leaving 15 bases unmatched. Germline loops: CDR1 MDHEN, CDR2 SYDVKM. The CDR3 DNA is TGTGCCAGCAGTCCCACCGGGACAGGGGTGCTACAAGAGTACTTC. Protein sequence: CASSPTGTGVLQEYF.

The chain is built from TRBV27 and TRBJ2-7, with 7 bases matching TRBD2. From germline, CDR1 is MNHEY and CDR2 SMNVEV (reference sequence). With 1 base clipped from V and 4 bases from J, the junction kept 7 bases outside the gene matches. CDR3 size: 15 residues. CDR3 bases: TGTGCCAGCAGTTTATTCTCTAGCGGAGAATACGAGCAGTACTTC. This encodes CASSLFSSGEYEQYF.

CDR3 region: CASTSTAGLALNEQFF. CDR3 coding DNA: TGTGCCAGCACCTCTACGGCGGGACTAGCGCTCAATGAGCAGTTCTTC. The chain recombines TRBV28 with TRBJ2-1, with TRBD2 matching 10 bases. The CDR3 loop spans 16 amino acids. Per germline, CDR1 MDHEN and CDR2 SYDVKM. Trimming at V came to 7 bases and at J to 6 bases, leaving 12 bases not matched to a gene.

This clone was picked up one time. This chain uses TRBV28 with TRBJ2-7, with D unresolved. Looked up from germline, CDR1 is MDHEN and CDR2 is SYDVKM. The length of the CDR3 is 14 residues. Deletions cut 3 bases from V and 3 bases from J, with 12 bases between. The CDR3 coding sequence is TGTGCCAGCAGTTTGTCTGGGCTTTACTACGAGCAGTACTTC. Its protein product is CASSLSGLYYEQYF.

This chain joins TRBV7-9 and TRBJ2-5, with TRBD2 matching over 8 bases. Per the germline V gene, CDR1 is SEHNR and CDR2 is FQNEAQ (reference sequence). The length of the CDR3 is 17 residues. Trimming cost V 1 base and J 7 bases; bases outside gene matches: 14. For the CDR3, the DNA is TGTGCCAGCAGCTTAGTCGCCGGGACTAGTACAGTAGGGACCCAGTACTTC. Amino acids: CASSLVAGTSTVGTQYF.

The CDR3 coding sequence is TGCGCCAGCAGCATACCCAGGGGGGATGAAGCTTTCTTT. This encodes CASSIPRGDEAFF. The genes are TRBV5-1 and TRBJ1-1; 7 nucleotides agree with TRBD1. Germline CDR1 reads SGHRS; CDR2 reads YFSETQ. The trim removed 4 bases at V and 7 bases at J, leaving 7 bases unmatched. The CDR3 is made up of 13 amino acids.

This clone was detected once. The J gene is TRBJ2-7, the V gene TRBV5-1; a possible D gene is TRBD2 (6 bases). The CDR3 is made up of 15 amino acids. V lost 0 bases to trimming and J lost 5 bases, with 15 bases between them. Germline values: CDR1 SGHRS, CDR2 YFSETQ. The CDR3 DNA reads TGCGCCAGCAGCTTGGGCCCGCGGGAATCGGACGAGCAGTACTTC. Amino acid sequence: CASSLGPRESDEQYF.

J is TRBJ2-5 and V is TRBV5-1; D call uncertain. V lost 0 bases and J 5 bases, leaving 14 bases between the germline ends. Germline lookup yields CDR1 SGHRS and CDR2 YFSETQ. CDR3 length: 15 residues. The CDR3 loop is CASSLESGSLETQYF. The CDR3 nucleotides are TGCGCCAGCAGCTTGGAGTCGGGCTCCCTCGAGACCCAGTACTTC.

The rearrangement uses TRBV4-3 and TRBJ1-2; TRBD1 aligns across 7 bases. Unmatched junction bases numbered 10, after V lost 4 bases and J lost 2 bases. The CDR3 consists of 16 residues. CDR1 is LGHNA, CDR2 YSLEER, per germline. For the CDR3, the DNA is TGCGCCAGCAGCCCATTTCCACAACAGGGGAACTATGGCTACACCTTC. It codes for CASSPFPQQGNYGYTF.

The chain links TRBV5-4 to TRBJ1-2, with no clear D. CDR3 size: 12 residues. The germline V gene has CDR1 SGHNT and CDR2 YYREEE (reference sequence). V shed 6 bases and J shed 5 bases, with 11 bases lying between them. The DNA for the CDR3 is TGTGCCAGCACCGTAAACTCTTATGGCTACACCTTC. Encoded protein: CASTVNSYGYTF.

This rearrangement joins TRBV28 to TRBJ1-5; D call uncertain. The CDR3 length is 17 residues. Trimming left V 6 bases short and J 0 bases short, with 18 bases between. Germline-derived CDR1 and CDR2 are MDHEN and SYDVKM. The CDR3 DNA sequence: TGTGCCAGCAGCACACCCCTGACGGGGTATAGCAATCAGCCCCAGCATTTT. This gives the protein CASSTPLTGYSNQPQHF.

V usage is TRBV30 and J usage is TRBJ2-1, with D tentatively TRBD2 (7 bases). The CDR3 has 14 residues. Trimming removed 8 bases at V and 5 bases at J, with 19 bases between. Germline V gene lookup returns CDR1 GTSNPN and CDR2 SVGIG (reference sequence). This CDR3 is CAGNKGGDHNEQFF. In DNA, the CDR3 is TGTGCCGGGAACAAGGGGGGGGATCACAATGAGCAGTTCTTC.

This clone was seen just once. The germline gene is not matched at one end of the junction; a read error may be the cause. The J gene is TRBJ2-7, the V gene TRBV5-1; unclear D gene. The CDR3 runs to 14 residues. Germline V gene sequence: CDR1 SGHRS, CDR2 YFSETQ. The CDR3 protein is CASSARSRSYEQCF. CDR3 sequence (DNA): TGCGCCAGCAGCGCCCGATCGCGGTCCTACGAGCAGTGCTTC.

V and J are TRBV7-9 and TRBJ2-2; D possibly uses TRBD1 or TRBD2 (5 bases each). Trimming cost V 3 bases and J 0 bases, with 20 bases left between them. CDR3 length equals 19 residues. Germline lookup yields CDR1 SEHNR and CDR2 FQNEAQ (reference sequence). The CDR3 loop reads CASSFVGPGSWTNTGELFF. In DNA, the CDR3 is TGTGCCAGCAGCTTTGTGGGACCAGGGAGCTGGACGAACACCGGGGAGCTGTTTTTT.

The J gene is TRBJ1-4, the V gene TRBV5-1; D gene unclear. The V gene's germline CDR1 is SGHRS and CDR2 YFSETQ. The CDR3 runs to 15 residues. V lost 3 bases, J lost 0 bases, and 9 bases lay in between. The CDR3 sequence: CASSSDPSTNEKLFF. The CDR3 DNA reads TGCGCCAGCAGCTCGGACCCTTCAACTAATGAAAAACTGTTTTTT.

The chain carries TRBV9 and TRBJ2-7; tentatively, D is TRBD1 or TRBD2 (6 bases each). The CDR3 extends over 14 amino acids. Between the trimmed V and J ends, which lost 2 bases and 6 bases, there was a span of 15 bases. Germline V gene data show CDR1 as SGDLS and CDR2 as YYNGEE. The CDR3 DNA reads TGTGCCAGCAGCGTGTGGCCCGGGGGCAGCGAGCAGTACTTC. Its translation: CASSVWPGGSEQYF.

V is TRBV6-1 and J is TRBJ2-3; possible D gene TRBD2, 6 bases. This CDR3 has 13 residues. The V end was cut by 6 bases, the J end by 6 bases, with 13 bases between. The V gene's germline CDR1 is MNHNS and CDR2 SASEGT. The CDR3 DNA reads as TGTGCCAGCAGCCGGGACTTTAAGGATACGCAGTATTTT. Its translation is CASSRDFKDTQYF.